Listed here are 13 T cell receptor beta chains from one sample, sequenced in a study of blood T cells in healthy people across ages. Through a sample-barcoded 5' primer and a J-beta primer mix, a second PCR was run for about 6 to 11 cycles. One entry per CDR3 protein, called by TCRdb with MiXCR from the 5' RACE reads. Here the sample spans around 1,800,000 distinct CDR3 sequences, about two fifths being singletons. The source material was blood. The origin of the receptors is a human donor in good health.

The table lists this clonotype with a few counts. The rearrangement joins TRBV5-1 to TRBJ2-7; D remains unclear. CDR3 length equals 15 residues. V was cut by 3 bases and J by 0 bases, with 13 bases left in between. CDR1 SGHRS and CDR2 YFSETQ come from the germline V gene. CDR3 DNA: TGCGCCAGCAGCTCTTCAACCTGGAGCTCCTACGAGCAGTACTTC. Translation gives CASSSSTWSSYEQYF.

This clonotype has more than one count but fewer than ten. The CDR3 spells CASSQDLVTTRQYF. The DNA of the CDR3 is TGTGCCAGCAGCCAAGATTTGGTGACTACAAGGCAGTACTTC. The chain employs TRBV3-1 and TRBJ2-4; TRBD2 might be the D (5 bases). V lost 0 bases and J 13 bases, leaving 16 bases between the germline ends. The CDR3 extends over 14 amino acids. Germline V lookup: CDR1 LGHDT, CDR2 YNNKEL (reference sequence).

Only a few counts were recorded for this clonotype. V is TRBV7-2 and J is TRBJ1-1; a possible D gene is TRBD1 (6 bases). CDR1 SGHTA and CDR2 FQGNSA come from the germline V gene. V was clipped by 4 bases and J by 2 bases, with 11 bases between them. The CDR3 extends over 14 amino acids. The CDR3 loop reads CASSSGTFNTEAFF. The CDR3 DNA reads TGTGCCAGCAGCTCAGGGACATTCAACACTGAAGCTTTCTTT.

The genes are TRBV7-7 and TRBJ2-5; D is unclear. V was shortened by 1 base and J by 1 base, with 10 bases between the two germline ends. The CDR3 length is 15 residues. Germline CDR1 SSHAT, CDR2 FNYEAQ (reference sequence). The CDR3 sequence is CASSLGWSAQETQYF. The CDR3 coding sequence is TGTGCCAGCAGCTTAGGATGGTCAGCCCAAGAGACCCAGTACTTC. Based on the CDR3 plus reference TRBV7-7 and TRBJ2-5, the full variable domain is GAGVSQSPRYKVTKRGQDVTLRCDPISSHATLYWYQQALGQGPEFLTYFNYEAQPDKSGLPSDRFSAERPEGSISTLTIQRTEQRDSAMYRCASSLGWSAQETQYFGPGTRLLVL.

The CDR3 loop reads CASSSGTGGFYEQYF. The DNA for the CDR3 is TGTGCCAGCAGCTCCGGGACAGGGGGTTTCTACGAGCAGTACTTC. The genes are TRBV5-4 and TRBJ2-7; 11 bases fit TRBD1. This CDR3 is built from 15 residues. V was pared by 3 bases and J by 3 bases, with 5 bases of the junction left unmatched. Germline CDR1 is SGHNT and CDR2 is YYREEE (reference sequence).

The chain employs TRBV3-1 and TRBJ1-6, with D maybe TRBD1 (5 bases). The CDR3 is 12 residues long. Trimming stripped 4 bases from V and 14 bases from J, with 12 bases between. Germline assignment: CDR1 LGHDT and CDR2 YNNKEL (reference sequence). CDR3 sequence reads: CASSRTDRALHF. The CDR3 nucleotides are TGTGCCAGCAGCCGGACCGACAGAGCCCTCCACTTT. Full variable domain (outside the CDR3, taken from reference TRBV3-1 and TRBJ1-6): DTAVSQTPKYLVTQMGNDKSIKCEQNLGHDTMYWYKQDSKKFLKIMFSYNNKELIINETVPNRFSPKSPDKAHLNLHINSLELGDSAVYFCASSRTDRALHFGNGTRLTVT.

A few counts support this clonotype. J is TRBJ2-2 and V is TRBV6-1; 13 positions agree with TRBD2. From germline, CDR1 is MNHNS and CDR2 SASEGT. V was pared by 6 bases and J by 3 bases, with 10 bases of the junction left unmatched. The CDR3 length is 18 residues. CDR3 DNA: TGTGCCAGCAGATCCGAGACTAGCGGGGGGCCCTACACCGGGGAGCTGTTTTTT. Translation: CASRSETSGGPYTGELFF.

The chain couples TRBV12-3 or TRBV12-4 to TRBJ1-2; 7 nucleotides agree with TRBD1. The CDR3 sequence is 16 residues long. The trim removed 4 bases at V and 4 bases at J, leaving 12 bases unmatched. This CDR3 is CASSYGDRVAPYGYTF. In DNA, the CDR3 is TGTGCCAGCAGTTACGGTGACAGGGTCGCGCCCTATGGCTACACCTTC.

CDR3 sequence reads: CASSLGDRRLSPLHF. CDR3 nucleotides: TGTGCCAGCAGCTTAGGAGACAGGCGCTTATCACCCCTCCACTTT. J is TRBJ1-6 and V is TRBV11-2; a possible D gene is TRBD1 (6 bases). Trimming cost V 1 base and J 10 bases, with 14 bases left between them. The germline CDR1 and CDR2 sequences are SGHAT and FQNNGV. The CDR3 is 15 amino acids.

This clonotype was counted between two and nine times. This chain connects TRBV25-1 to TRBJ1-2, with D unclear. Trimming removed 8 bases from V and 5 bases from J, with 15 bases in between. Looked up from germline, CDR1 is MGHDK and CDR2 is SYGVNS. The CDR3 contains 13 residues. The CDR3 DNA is TGTGCCAGCGCAGACGGGTATAGGTATGGCTACACCTTC. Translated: CASADGYRYGYTF.

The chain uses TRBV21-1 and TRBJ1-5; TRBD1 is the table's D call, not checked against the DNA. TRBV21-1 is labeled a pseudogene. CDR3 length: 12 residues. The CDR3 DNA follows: TGTGCCAGCAGCAACCGCCCCCAGCCCCAGCATTTT. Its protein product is CASSNRPQPQHF.

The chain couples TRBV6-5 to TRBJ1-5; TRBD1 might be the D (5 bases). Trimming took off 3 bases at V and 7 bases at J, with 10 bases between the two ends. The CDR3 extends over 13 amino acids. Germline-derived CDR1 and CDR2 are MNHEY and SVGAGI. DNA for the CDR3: TGTGCCAGCAGTTATGCCCCAGGGCAGCCCCAGCATTTT. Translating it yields CASSYAPGQPQHF.

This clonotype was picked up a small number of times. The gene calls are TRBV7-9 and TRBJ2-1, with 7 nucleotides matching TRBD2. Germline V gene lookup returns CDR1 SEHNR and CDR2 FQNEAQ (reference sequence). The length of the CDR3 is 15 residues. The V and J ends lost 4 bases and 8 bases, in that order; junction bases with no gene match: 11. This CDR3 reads CASSSLAGVGDEQFF. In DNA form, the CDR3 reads TGTGCCAGCAGCTCCCTGGCGGGGGTTGGCGATGAGCAGTTCTTC.